Shown below are 11 T cell receptor beta chains from a single sample sequenced in a study of T-cell memory formation after mild COVID-19. Each CDR3 protein gets one entry after TCRdb re-called the 5' RACE reads with MiXCR. This table has 100,000 to 130,000 distinct CDR3 sequences, over 13% appearing once. The sequenced sample consisted of PBMCs or a T cell subset sorted from them (not recorded which). These receptors were obtained from a man between 18 and 35 years old who had mild COVID-19 (a few samples of this study predate the infection). Cell type and time point are not known.

This clonotype showed up many times. This chain connects TRBV20-1 to TRBJ2-1; D is ambiguous. This CDR3 has 15 amino acids. Germline CDR1 is DFQATT and CDR2 is SNEGSKA (reference sequence). Trimming removed 0 bases from V and 8 bases from J, with 17 bases in between. As DNA, the CDR3 is TGCAGTGCTAGAGACCCCTTCAGGAAGGTAGATGAGCAGTTCTTC. Its protein product is CSARDPFRKVDEQFF.

This sequence joins TRBV12-3 or TRBV12-4 and TRBJ2-7; D may match TRBD1 or TRBD2 (6 bases each). V was trimmed by 3 bases and J by 5 bases, leaving 14 bases between them. This CDR3 has 14 amino acids. The CDR3 here is CASSFQGRKNEQYF. DNA of the CDR3: TGTGCCAGCAGTTTTCAGGGGAGGAAAAACGAGCAGTACTTC.

V gene TRBV7-9 combines with J gene TRBJ2-3; D uncertain. CDR3 length: 15 amino acids. The germline CDR1 and CDR2 sequences are SEHNR and FQNEAQ (reference sequence). The V end was cut by 1 base, the J end by 1 base, with 9 bases between. The CDR3 sequence is CASSLETAGTDTQYF. The CDR3 bases are TGTGCCAGCAGCTTAGAGACTGCCGGCACAGATACGCAGTATTTT.

V and J are TRBV12-3 or TRBV12-4 and TRBJ2-5, with 7 bases aligning to TRBD2. The J segment lost 3 bases and the V segment lost 3 bases, leaving 4 bases of the junction unmatched. The CDR3 is made up of 14 amino acids. CDR3 sequence (DNA): TGTGCCAGCAGTTTTAGGGACTATAAAGAGACCCAGTACTTC. This encodes CASSFRDYKETQYF.

The V and J genes are TRBV7-9 and TRBJ2-7; D may be TRBD1 or TRBD2 (5 bases each). Germline CDR1 reads SEHNR; CDR2 reads FQNEAQ (reference sequence). Trimming pared 5 bases from V and 5 bases from J, leaving 19 bases between. This CDR3 region has 15 residues. The chain's CDR3 is CASSPPKMGDHEQYF. The CDR3 coding sequence is TGTGCCAGCAGCCCCCCAAAGATGGGGGATCACGAGCAGTACTTC.

This clonotype has ten or more counts. J is TRBJ1-2 and V is TRBV12-3 or TRBV12-4; D remains unclear. V was pared by 3 bases and J by 4 bases, with 3 bases between. The CDR3 is 11 amino acids. The CDR3 DNA follows: TGTGCCAGCAGTTTCTTCTATGGCTACACCTTC. Its protein product is CASSFFYGYTF.

This clonotype showed up just a few times. The chain uses TRBV28 and TRBJ1-2; TRBD1 matches at 7 bases. V shed 4 bases and J 0 bases; nucleotides not matched to a gene: 11. Germline loops: CDR1 MDHEN, CDR2 SYDVKM. The CDR3 covers 17 residues. CDR3 sequence (DNA): TGTGCCAGCAGTTGGCGGGACAGTGCCCCTTCTAACTATGGCTACACCTTC. Translated: CASSWRDSAPSNYGYTF.

This clonotype was detected ten times or more. The chain couples TRBV6-6 to TRBJ2-3; 12 bases line up with TRBD2. Germline V CDR1 and CDR2: MNHNY, SVGAGI (reference sequence). CDR3 size: 16 residues. J gave up 3 bases and V 5 bases, and 6 bases lay outside the gene matches. The CDR3 bases are TGTGCCAGCAGTCCGCGACTAGCGGGGGAGACAGATACGCAGTATTTT. This sequence encodes CASSPRLAGETDTQYF.

The chain is built from TRBV3-2 and TRBJ2-5. TRBV3-2 is assigned pseudogene status. This CDR3 is 9 amino acids long. The CDR3 region is CARQETQYF. The CDR3 DNA reads as TGTGCCAGGCAAGAGACCCAGTACTTC.

The chain has TRBV4-2 and TRBJ2-5, with D perhaps being TRBD1 or TRBD2 (5 bases each). Germline V gene lookup returns CDR1 LGHNA and CDR2 YNFKEQ. CDR3 size: 14 residues. Trimming removed 3 bases from V and 3 bases from J, with 11 bases in between. This CDR3 reads CASSHRGTEETQYF. The CDR3 bases are TGTGCCAGCAGCCACCGAGGGACGGAAGAGACCCAGTACTTC.

The chain combines TRBV20-1 with TRBJ2-7, with D perhaps matching TRBD2 (5 bases). Looked up from germline, CDR1 is DFQATT and CDR2 is SNEGSKA (reference sequence). V gave up 0 bases and J gave up 3 bases, with 21 bases separating them. CDR3 length: 17 residues. The CDR3 DNA reads TGCAGTGCTAGAGATTGGGTCAGCGGATCCACTGACTACGAGCAGTACTTC. Encoded protein: CSARDWVSGSTDYEQYF.